This TCR beta chain was recorded in a study of high-grade serous ovarian cancer treatment subgroups. Profiling relied on immunoSEQ multiplex PCR, and the TCRdb table lists in-frame clones only, not all of them. Here the sample spans 2,000 to 2,500 clones, around 65% being singletons. This clone was seen more than once but under ten times. J was trimmed by 12 bases and V by 4 bases; bases with no gene match: 4. Looked up from germline, CDR1 is MDHEN and CDR2 is SYDVKM. This CDR3 spans 12 amino acids. Tumor tissue was taken before any definitive surgery or chemotherapy was given. The sequencing input was tumor tissue. This receptor was identified in a human donor with high-grade serous ovarian cancer. This rearrangement joins TRBV28 to TRBJ2-1; 9 bases map to TRBD2. The CDR3 sequence: CASSSSGLAQFF. The DNA of the CDR3 is TGTGCCAGCAGTTCCTCGGGACTAGCGCAGTTCTTC.